This T cell receptor beta chain emerged from a study of OX40 agonist ivuxolimab in advanced cancers. Trimming took 1 base from V and 0 from J, leaving 16 bases between them. This CDR3 is 17 amino acids long. The germline gives CDR1 SGHRS, CDR2 YFSETQ. The repertoire was sequenced with immunoSEQ multiplex PCR; TCRdb's copy has only in-frame clones and lacks some. The sample shows 80,000 or so clones, around 85% of them seen only once. This clone was counted a single time. The sequence was obtained from an adult with an advanced solid tumor such as melanoma, head and neck, liver or kidney cancer. The sequences come from CD4+ or CD8+ T cells sorted from blood, collected in a trial of the OX40 agonist ivuxolimab. J is TRBJ1-1 and V is TRBV5-1, with D perhaps matching TRBD1 (6 bases). The CDR3, as DNA: TGCGCCAGCAGCTTGCGGGTGGGGGCGCGGGTGAACACTGAAGCTTTCTTT. This translates into CASSLRVGARVNTEAFF.